One and the same sample provided the 2 T cell receptor beta chains below, sequenced in a study of blood T cell repertoires in COVID-19. Sequencing was performed with immunoSEQ multiplex PCR; in TCRdb, only in-frame clones are kept and a portion is missing. The sample records hundreds of thousands of clones, approximately 86% being singletons. Sequencing input: peripheral blood. Receptor source: a man in his 60s with acute or convalescent COVID-19.

This chain uses TRBV18 with TRBJ2-3, with D tentatively TRBD1 (6 bases). V was cut by 3 bases and J by 2 bases, with 9 bases left in between. In germline, CDR1 is KGHSH, CDR2 LQKENI. This CDR3 spans 14 amino acids. The CDR3 nucleotides are TGTGCCAGCTCACCCCGACAGGCCACAGATACGCAGTATTTT. Residues: CASSPRQATDTQYF.

V usage is TRBV30 and J usage is TRBJ1-5, with 10 bases lining up with TRBD1. Trimming at V came to 0 bases and at J to 1 base, leaving 12 bases not matched to a gene. Per the germline V gene, CDR1 is GTSNPN and CDR2 is SVGIG (reference sequence). This CDR3 has 19 amino acids. The CDR3 DNA sequence: TGTGCCTGGAGTGTAATCGGGACAGGGGACCGCTGGAGCAATCAGCCCCAGCATTTT. Translation: CAWSVIGTGDRWSNQPQHF.